The sample holds many counts of the clone carrying this TCR beta chain. What it binds is unknown. In TCRdb, the 5' RACE reads were re-called with MiXCR into one record per CDR3 protein. The sample has approximately 74,000 distinct CDR3 sequences, roughly 5.5% seen once. This record belongs to a study of neurological immune-mediated disorders. J gave up 11 bases and V 0 bases, and 6 bases lay outside the gene matches. The CDR3 contains 13 residues. Germline CDR1 DFQATT, CDR2 SNEGSKA (reference sequence). Unsorted libraries came from 2 million PBMCs stored at -80 °C. Study results and limitations: Patients with HTLV-1-associated myelopathy showed the most TCR clonal expansion. Those with multiple sclerosis showed the least, falling below healthy controls.

The sample taken for sequencing was PBMCs. J is TRBJ2-7 and V is TRBV20-1; 11 positions match TRBD2. The origin of this receptor is a man aged 18 to 35 with multiple sclerosis. The DNA for the CDR3 is TGCAGTGCTAGAGAGGGACTAGCGGCTAAGGAGTACTTC. This gives the protein CSAREGLAAKEYF.